Only a few counts were recorded for the clone carrying this T cell receptor (beta chain). Antigen specificity is unknown. V was trimmed by 5 bases and J by 1 base, leaving 9 bases between them. This CDR3 comprises 15 residues. CDR1 is SGHAT, CDR2 FQNNGV, per germline. The data were taken from a study of tumor-infiltrating lymphocytes in localized non-small cell lung cancer. Whole-study results and caveats: Compared with uninvolved lung, tumors showed higher T cell infiltration by TCRbeta sequencing. Tumor T-cell fraction was not associated with recurrence-free survival.

Produced via immunoSEQ multiplex PCR; TCRdb's table is partial and in-frame only. The data hold roughly 14,000 clones, with more than 60% observed a single time. What was sequenced was lung tumor tissue. V usage is TRBV11-2 and J usage is TRBJ2-6, with D uncertain. The receptor was isolated from a human donor with non-small cell lung cancer. The CDR3 region is CASSQQWSGANVLTF. CDR3 DNA: TGTGCCAGCAGCCAACAGTGGTCTGGGGCCAACGTCCTGACTTTC.